These 16 T cell receptor beta chains share one sample of origin, sequenced in a study of blood T cell repertoires in COVID-19. Sequenced by immunoSEQ multiplex PCR; TCRdb stores in-frame clones only, minus some. There are tens of thousands of clones in the sample; roughly 76% occur only once, and about a sixth lies in the top ten. Sequencing input: peripheral blood. The receptors come from a woman of 80 years or more with active or convalescent COVID-19.

This rearrangement joins TRBV28 to TRBJ2-3, with D possibly TRBD1 on 5 matching bases. The germline gives CDR1 MDHEN, CDR2 SYDVKM. There are 15 residues in the CDR3. Trimming pared 3 bases from V and 4 bases from J, leaving 14 bases between. In nucleotides, the CDR3 is TGTGCCAGCAGTTTGGGTCAGGGTGGGGCAGATACGCAGTATTTT. Protein sequence: CASSLGQGGADTQYF. Filled out from reference TRBV28 and TRBJ2-3, the complete variable domain reads DVKVTQSSRYLVKRTGEKVFLECVQDMDHENMFWYRQDPGLGLRLIYFSYDVKMKEKGDIPEGYSVSREKKERFSLILESASTNQTSMYLCASSLGQGGADTQYFGPGTRLTVL.

V and J are TRBV11-3 and TRBJ1-1; no definite D call. Germline CDR1 reads SGHNT; CDR2 reads YENEEA. This CDR3 is built from 13 residues. V lost 5 bases and J 5 bases, leaving 12 bases between the germline ends. The CDR3 nucleotides are TGTGCCAGCAGCCTAGGTCGGGGTACTGAAGCTTTCTTT. It is translated as CASSLGRGTEAFF.

The CDR3: CASSRSYGYTF. The CDR3 DNA is TGTGCCAGCAGCCGGAGCTATGGCTACACCTTC. J is TRBJ1-2 and V is TRBV7-9, with D unclear. The CDR3 length is 11 residues. Germline CDR1 and CDR2: SEHNR and FQNEAQ (reference sequence). Trimming removed 5 bases from V and 4 bases from J, with 5 bases in between. The full variable domain, completed using reference TRBV7-9 and TRBJ1-2, is DTGVSQNPRHKITKRGQNVTFRCDPISEHNRLYWYRQTLGQGPEFLTYFQNEAQLEKSRLLSDRFSAERPKGSFSTLEIQRTEQGDSAMYLCASSRSYGYTFGSGTRLTVV.

V is TRBV2 and J is TRBJ1-1; D might be TRBD1 (6 bases). The CDR3 runs to 17 residues. Trimming stripped 1 base from V and 1 base from J, with 16 bases between. Per germline, CDR1 SNHLY and CDR2 FYNNEI. CDR3 protein: CASSEEYRESKNTEAFF. CDR3 coding DNA: TGTGCCAGCAGTGAAGAGTACAGGGAGTCAAAGAACACTGAAGCTTTCTTT.

This clone was observed a handful of times. Additional DNA sequences in this sample encode the identical CDR3. The chain couples TRBV27 to TRBJ2-2; 12 bases are shared with TRBD2. The CDR3 contains 15 residues. In germline, CDR1 is MNHEY, CDR2 SMNVEV (reference sequence). J lost 5 bases, V lost 3 bases, and 1 base had no gene match. CDR3: CASSFGTSGTGELFF. The CDR3 DNA reads TGTGCCAGCAGTTTCGGGACTAGCGGGACCGGGGAGCTGTTTTTT.

V usage is TRBV28 and J usage is TRBJ1-1, with D perhaps matching TRBD1 (5 bases). Germline V gives CDR1 MDHEN, CDR2 SYDVKM. CDR3 length: 14 amino acids. The V gene lost 7 bases and the J gene lost 4 bases, with 16 bases spanning the gap. CDR3 nucleotides: TGTGCCAGCACCCTCGGGGGGGTGAGCACTGAAGCTTTCTTT. It specifies CASTLGGVSTEAFF.

The V call is TRBV9, the J call TRBJ2-7; D is possibly TRBD2 (7 bases). Trimming took off 2 bases at V and 0 bases at J, with 12 bases between the two ends. This CDR3 is 15 amino acids long. CDR1 is SGDLS, CDR2 YYNGEE, per germline. CDR3 DNA: TGTGCCAGCAGCGTGTCCGCGGGGGCCTCCTACGAGCAGTACTTC. Protein product: CASSVSAGASYEQYF.

This rearrangement joins TRBV10-3 to TRBJ2-7; 9 bases fit TRBD1. Unmatched junction bases numbered 8, after V lost 5 bases and J lost 3 bases. CDR3 size: 15 residues. Germline assignment: CDR1 ENHRY and CDR2 SYGVKD. CDR3 bases: TGTGCCATCAGTAACAAGGGACAGGGTTTCTACGAGCAGTACTTC. Encoded protein: CAISNKGQGFYEQYF.

V and J are TRBV7-2 and TRBJ2-1; D is ambiguous. The V end lost 5 bases, the J end lost 0 bases, and 11 bases lay between the germline ends. Looked up from germline, CDR1 is SGHTA and CDR2 is FQGNSA. The CDR3 is 15 residues long. The CDR3 is CASSPIPSSYNEQFF. The CDR3 nucleotides read TGTGCCAGCAGCCCGATCCCGAGCTCCTACAATGAGCAGTTCTTC. Looking up the rest from reference TRBV7-2 and TRBJ2-1 gives the full variable domain: GAGVSQSPSNKVTEKGKDVELRCDPISGHTALYWYRQSLGQGLEFLIYFQGNSAPDKSGLPSDRFSAERTGGSVSTLTIQRTQQEDSAVYLCASSPIPSSYNEQFFGPGTRLTVL.

The rearrangement joins TRBV5-6 to TRBJ1-2; unclear D gene. The CDR3 sequence is 12 residues long. Trimming took 3 bases from V and 5 from J, leaving 8 bases between them. Germline CDR1 SGHDT, CDR2 YYEEEE. The DNA for the CDR3 is TGTGCCAGCAGCTCCAATAGTTATGGCTACACCTTC. Protein: CASSSNSYGYTF. Variable domain in full (rest from reference TRBV5-6 and TRBJ1-2): DAGVTQSPTHLIKTRGQQVTLRCSPKSGHDTVSWYQQALGQGPQFIFQYYEEEERQRGNFPDRFSGHQFPNYSSELNVNALLLGDSALYLCASSSNSYGYTFGSGTRLTVV.

The gene calls are TRBV10-2 and TRBJ1-2; TRBD1 is a possible D gene (5 bases). Trimming shortened V by 7 bases and J by 4 bases, and 10 bases separated the two germline ends. The CDR3 has 12 amino acids. CDR1 WSHSY and CDR2 SAAADI come from the germline V gene. This chain's CDR3 is CASTGGFYGYTF. In nucleotides, the CDR3 is TGCGCCAGCACGGGGGGTTTCTATGGCTACACCTTC.

The gene calls are TRBV28 and TRBJ1-4; 7 nucleotides line up with TRBD1. The germline V gene has CDR1 MDHEN and CDR2 SYDVKM. The CDR3 extends over 15 amino acids. V was pared by 5 bases and J by 3 bases, with 6 bases of the junction left unmatched. CDR3 bases: TGTGCCAGCAGTAAACCCGGGACAGCTAATGAAAAACTGTTTTTT. Its protein is CASSKPGTANEKLFF.

The chain combines TRBV7-9 with TRBJ1-1; possible D gene TRBD1, 5 bases. The CDR3 consists of 15 residues. V was cut by 6 bases and J by 5 bases, with 19 bases left in between. From germline, CDR1 is SEHNR and CDR2 FQNEAQ (reference sequence). The CDR3: CASSTVRRGSTEAFF. The CDR3, as DNA: TGTGCCAGCAGTACCGTAAGGAGGGGAAGTACTGAAGCTTTCTTT.

The rearrangement joins TRBV15 to TRBJ2-2; 13 nucleotides line up with TRBD2. V trimming: 2 bases; J trimming: 6 bases; junction bases outside the gene matches: 3. CDR1 LNHNV and CDR2 YYDKDF come from the germline V gene (reference sequence). The CDR3 totals 16 residues. The DNA for the CDR3 is TGTGCCACCAGCAGAACTAGCGGGGGGGCCCCCGGGGAGCTGTTTTTT. This codes for CATSRTSGGAPGELFF.

The V and J genes are TRBV6-5 and TRBJ2-7, with a tentative D call TRBD2 (6 bases). Per germline, CDR1 MNHEY and CDR2 SVGAGI. The length of the CDR3 is 12 residues. Trimming shortened V by 8 bases and J by 6 bases, and 14 bases separated the two germline ends. CDR3: CASRGTLSEQYF. As DNA, the CDR3 is TGTGCCAGCCGCGGGACCCTCAGCGAGCAGTACTTC.

The V call is TRBV3-1 (or the pseudogene TRBV3-2), the J call TRBJ1-4; D not resolved. From germline, CDR1 is LGHDT and CDR2 YNNKEL (reference sequence). The CDR3 is made up of 14 amino acids. V lost 5 bases and J lost 8, with 15 bases in between. The CDR3 loop is CASSLTVLREKLFF. CDR3 sequence (DNA): TGTGCCAGCAGCTTGACCGTCTTGAGGGAAAAACTGTTTTTT.